Below are 19 T cell receptor beta chains sequenced from a single sample in a study of Graves' ophthalmopathy and Graves' hyperthyroidism. From RNA, the CDR3 regions of TCR beta chains were amplified and sequenced. RT-PCR in the first round used HTBI primers; a second-round multiplex PCR followed. TCRdb re-derived calls from the multiplex PCR reads in MiXCR, one entry per CDR3 protein. The sample comprises about 640,000 distinct CDR3 sequences, roughly two fifths of which are singletons, and around 3.3% rests with the top ten. The source material was peripheral blood. The receptors shown here come from an adult man with Graves' ophthalmopathy.

This chain joins TRBV20-1 and TRBJ1-1, with D uncertain. The CDR3 consists of 14 residues. V lost 2 bases and J 0 bases, leaving 10 bases between the germline ends. Germline values: CDR1 DFQATT, CDR2 SNEGSKA (reference sequence). CDR3 loop: CSARSGDLNTEAFF. Written as DNA, the CDR3 is TGCAGTGCTAGATCGGGAGATTTGAACACTGAAGCTTTCTTT.

There are many counts of this clonotype. The chain recombines TRBV6-5 with TRBJ1-6; D ambiguous. The V end lost 2 bases, the J end lost 9 bases, and 8 bases lay between the germline ends. The CDR3 consists of 13 residues. Germline assignment: CDR1 MNHEY and CDR2 SVGAGI. The CDR3 here is CASSYESGSPLHF. The CDR3, as DNA: TGTGCCAGCAGTTACGAATCGGGTTCACCCCTCCACTTT.

V usage is TRBV7-9 and J usage is TRBJ2-2, with D perhaps being TRBD1 or TRBD2 (7 bases each). Germline lookup yields CDR1 SEHNR and CDR2 FQNEAQ (reference sequence). Trimming pared 5 bases from V and 5 bases from J, leaving 18 bases between. The CDR3 length is 16 residues. The CDR3 reads CASSHRGGGGTGELFF. Here the CDR3 DNA reads TGTGCCAGCAGCCATCGGGGAGGGGGCGGGACCGGGGAGCTGTTTTTT.

This clonotype was counted at least ten times. The chain carries TRBV2 and TRBJ1-1; no reliable D call. Trimming stripped 8 bases from V and 1 base from J, with 8 bases between. CDR3 length: 12 residues. The germline V gene has CDR1 SNHLY and CDR2 FYNNEI. The CDR3 spells CASWPGNTEAFF. The CDR3 DNA reads TGTGCCAGCTGGCCGGGGAACACTGAAGCTTTCTTT. Using reference TRBV2 and TRBJ1-1 for the parts outside the CDR3, the full variable domain is EPEVTQTPSHQVTQMGQEVILRCVPISNHLYFYWYRQILGQKVEFLVSFYNNEISEKSEIFDDQFSVERPDGSNFTLKIRSTKLEDSAMYFCASWPGNTEAFFGQGTRLTVV.

With respect to this clonotype: This may arise from a read error, as a much more abundant clone is one base away. V is TRBV12-3 or TRBV12-4 and J is TRBJ1-3; D is possibly TRBD1 (5 bases). The CDR3 consists of 16 residues. V gave up 6 bases and J gave up 6 bases, with 21 bases separating them. The chain's CDR3 is CASSPGTMRRANTIYF. The CDR3, as DNA: TGTGCCAGCAGCCCCGGGACCATGAGAAGGGCAAACACCATATATTTT.

This clonotype was counted at least ten times. The chain couples TRBV10-3 to TRBJ2-7; 11 bases align to TRBD1. Germline lookup yields CDR1 ENHRY and CDR2 SYGVKD. V lost 2 bases to trimming and J lost 5 bases; unmatched junction nucleotides: 11. The CDR3 runs to 17 residues. The CDR3 loop is CAISEPKDRGQGDEQYF. CDR3 sequence (DNA): TGTGCCATCAGTGAGCCAAAGGACAGGGGGCAAGGTGACGAGCAGTACTTC.

The rearrangement links TRBV5-1 to TRBJ2-5; 11 bases are shared with TRBD2. The trim removed 4 bases at V and 4 bases at J, leaving 9 bases unmatched. Germline lookup yields CDR1 SGHRS and CDR2 YFSETQ. The CDR3 contains 16 residues. The CDR3 nucleotides are TGCGCCAGCAGCACTAATAGCGGGGGGGCCGTAGAGACCCAGTACTTC. Translated: CASSTNSGGAVETQYF. Variable domain in full (rest from reference TRBV5-1 and TRBJ2-5): KAGVTQTPRYLIKTRGQQVTLSCSPISGHRSVSWYQQTPGQGLQFLFEYFSETQRNKGNFPGRFSGRQFSNSRSEMNVSTLELGDSALYLCASSTNSGGAVETQYFGPGTRLLVL.

J is TRBJ2-6 and V is TRBV9; 7 nucleotides align to TRBD2. V shed 5 bases, J shed 2 bases, and the junction held 7 bases outside the gene matches. The CDR3 extends over 16 amino acids. The germline V gene has CDR1 SGDLS and CDR2 YYNGEE. For the CDR3, the DNA is TGTGCCAGCAGACTAGCGAGGGCCCCTGGGGCCAACGTCCTGACTTTC. This translates into CASRLARAPGANVLTF.

The rearrangement links TRBV2 to TRBJ1-2; TRBD1 might be the D (5 bases). Between the trimmed V and J ends, which lost 4 bases and 2 bases, there was a span of 14 bases. The CDR3 length is 15 residues. Germline V CDR1 and CDR2: SNHLY, FYNNEI. The CDR3 loop is CASSVGASTNYGYTF. The CDR3 nucleotides are TGTGCCAGCAGTGTCGGGGCTTCCACCAACTATGGCTACACCTTC.

This clonotype showed up just a few times. One end of the junction fails to match germline, which may point to a read error. The chain couples TRBV7-8 to TRBJ2-5; the D gene is possibly TRBD1 (5 bases). The germline gives CDR1 SGHVS, CDR2 FQNEAQ. This CDR3 has 16 amino acids. For the CDR3, the DNA is TGCGCCAGCAGCCAAGAAGGAACAGGATGGACAGAGACCCAGTACTTC. Translation: CASSQEGTGWTETQYF.

The chain carries TRBV10-3 and TRBJ2-7; 14 bases map to TRBD2. There are 19 residues in the CDR3. With 10 bases clipped from V and 4 bases from J, the junction kept 21 bases outside the gene matches. Per germline, CDR1 ENHRY and CDR2 SYGVKD. DNA for the CDR3: TGTGCCAGCAGCCCAGGGACTAGCGGGAGTGGGAACCGTCGGTACGAGCAGTACTTC. Translated, it gives CASSPGTSGSGNRRYEQYF.

This clonotype has a count of ten or more. The V and J genes are TRBV7-2 and TRBJ2-7, with 7 bases identical to TRBD2. The CDR3 is 15 residues long. Looked up from germline, CDR1 is SGHTA and CDR2 is FQGNSA. The V segment lost 5 bases and the J segment 7 bases; nucleotides outside the gene matches: 14. The CDR3 is CASSNGDGAGEEQYF. The CDR3 DNA sequence: TGTGCCAGCAGCAATGGGGATGGGGCGGGAGAAGAGCAGTACTTC.

The chain is built from TRBV24-1 and TRBJ2-1; D may correspond to TRBD1 or TRBD2 (5 bases each). Germline V CDR1 and CDR2: KGHDR, SFDVKD. V was shortened by 6 bases and J by 3 bases, with 17 bases between the two germline ends. The CDR3 extends over 16 amino acids. The chain's CDR3 is CATSRPGPRIYNEQFF. The CDR3 region has the DNA TGTGCCACCAGTCGACCGGGACCGCGCATCTACAATGAGCAGTTCTTC.

Remarks on this clonotype: Given a much more abundant clone one base away, this may be a read error. The gene calls are TRBV7-2 and TRBJ2-7; 9 positions match TRBD1. J was trimmed by 7 bases and V by 8 bases; bases with no gene match: 9. Germline V CDR1 and CDR2: SGHTA, FQGNSA. The CDR3 is made up of 13 amino acids. The CDR3 nucleotides are TGTGCCAGCGGGACAGGGCCCCCAGGAGAGCAGTACTTC. Amino acid sequence: CASGTGPPGEQYF. The full variable domain, in which reference TRBV7-2 and TRBJ2-7 provide the parts outside the CDR3, is GAGVSQSPSNKVTEKGKDVELRCDPISGHTALYWYRQSLGQGLEFLIYFQGNSAPDKSGLPSDRFSAERTGGSVSTLTIQRTQQEDSAVYLCASGTGPPGEQYFGPGTRLTVT.

This clonotype was seen a few times. V and J are TRBV7-9 and TRBJ1-2; 8 bases fit TRBD1. The CDR3 covers 14 residues. Trimming at V came to 5 bases and at J to 5 bases, leaving 7 bases not matched to a gene. Germline V gene data show CDR1 as SEHNR and CDR2 as FQNEAQ (reference sequence). The CDR3 loop reads CASSPRDRFYGYTF. CDR3 in DNA: TGTGCCAGCAGCCCCCGGGACAGGTTTTATGGCTACACCTTC.

This clonotype was picked up many times. A read error may account for a junction end that differs from germline. The chain couples TRBV12-3 or TRBV12-4 to TRBJ1-2; D is possibly TRBD1 (6 bases). The CDR3 is 13 residues long. CDR3 amino acids: CASSLETGSGYTF. The DNA of the CDR3 is TGTGCCAGCAGCTTAGAGACAGGATCTGGCTACACCTTC.

Of note for this clonotype: Since a much larger clone is just one base distant, this may be a read error. The J gene is TRBJ1-5, the V gene TRBV19; D not certain. The V gene's germline CDR1 is LNHDA and CDR2 SQIVND (reference sequence). The CDR3 is 15 amino acids. The CDR3 DNA reads as TGTGCCAGTAGTATAGAATGGCAGAACAATCAGCTCCAGCATTTT. It encodes CASSIEWQNNQLQHF. Complete variable domain (other parts from reference TRBV19 and TRBJ1-5): DGGITQSPKYLFRKEGQNVTLSCEQNLNHDAMYWYRQDPGQGLRLIYYSQIVNDFQKGDIAEGYSVSREKKESFPLTVTSAQKNPTAFYLCASSIEWQNNQLQHFGDGTRLSIL.

This clonotype was picked up a small number of times. V gene TRBV12-5 combines with J gene TRBJ2-7; perhaps TRBD2 as D (6 bases). CDR1 and CDR2 from the germline V gene are LGHNT and FRNRAP. This CDR3 has 15 residues. The V and J ends lost 6 bases and 0 bases respectively, with 15 bases between them. CDR3 sequence (DNA): TGTGCTAGTGGGGGGGGTCCCCTGAGCTCCTACGAGCAGTACTTC. Its protein product is CASGGGPLSSYEQYF.

The chain employs TRBV5-1 and TRBJ1-5; 10 bases are shared with TRBD1. The J segment lost 5 bases and the V segment lost 4 bases, leaving 6 bases of the junction unmatched. The germline V gene has CDR1 SGHRS and CDR2 YFSETQ. CDR3 length: 15 amino acids. This CDR3 is CASSAGQGLDQPQHF. In DNA form, the CDR3 reads TGCGCCAGCAGCGCGGGACAGGGGCTCGATCAGCCCCAGCATTTT.